Following are 13 T cell receptor beta chains from one sample sequenced in a study of Graves' ophthalmopathy and Graves' hyperthyroidism. For repertoire sequencing, the TCR beta CDR3 regions were amplified from RNA transcripts. In the first round, RT-PCR was carried out with HTBI primers, and a multiplex PCR formed the second round. TCRdb itself ran the multiplex PCR reads through MiXCR, one entry per CDR3 protein. Among about 1.1 million distinct CDR3 sequences listed, 35% to 45% were seen once. The sequencing input was peripheral blood or thyroid tissue (not recorded which). The receptors come from an adult man with Graves' hyperthyroidism.

The J gene is TRBJ2-7, the V gene TRBV20-1, with 10 nucleotides matching TRBD1. The CDR3 is 16 residues long. The J segment lost 0 bases and the V segment lost 3 bases, leaving 8 bases of the junction unmatched. The germline CDR1 and CDR2 sequences are DFQATT and SNEGSKA (reference sequence). This chain's CDR3 is CSASLPGQGNSYEQYF. The CDR3 DNA reads as TGCAGTGCTAGTTTACCGGGACAGGGGAACTCCTACGAGCAGTACTTC.

V usage is TRBV24-1 and J usage is TRBJ1-3, with D maybe TRBD1 (6 bases). With 4 bases removed from V and 0 bases from J, the gap between germline ends came to 12 bases. The CDR3 is 16 amino acids. The germline gives CDR1 KGHDR, CDR2 SFDVKD. CDR3 protein: CATSDPGTSSGNTIYF. The CDR3 coding sequence is TGTGCCACCAGTGACCCCGGGACATCCTCTGGAAACACCATATATTTT.

To note about this clonotype: This may arise from a read error, as a much more abundant clone is one base away. No conserved phenylalanine or tryptophan ends this CDR3, so it is likely a read error. The chain links TRBV2 to TRBJ2-5; 9 bases agree with TRBD2. V shed 4 bases, J shed 2 bases, and the junction held 8 bases outside the gene matches. The CDR3 length is 16 residues. Germline CDR1 SNHLY, CDR2 FYNNEI. The CDR3 sequence is CASSALSGRTQETQYL. Written as DNA, the CDR3 is TGTGCCAGCAGTGCGTTGAGCGGGAGGACGCAAGAGACCCAGTACCTC.

This clonotype was detected a few times. The J gene is TRBJ2-7, the V gene TRBV6-2 or TRBV6-3; no firm D call. Germline CDR1 reads MNHEY; CDR2 reads SVGEGT. V lost 2 bases and J lost 4, with 9 bases in between. CDR3 size: 13 residues. CDR3 nucleotide sequence: TGTGCCAGCAGTTACCACACTACATACGAGCAGTACTTC. It yields the protein CASSYHTTYEQYF.

There are many counts of this clonotype. The rearrangement links TRBV11-2 to TRBJ1-5, with 9 bases aligning to TRBD1. The germline CDR1 and CDR2 sequences are SGHAT and FQNNGV. V lost 1 base to trimming and J lost 2 bases; unmatched junction nucleotides: 3. The CDR3 is made up of 16 amino acids. The CDR3: CASSLGDRAGNQPQHF. CDR3 nucleotides: TGTGCCAGCAGCTTAGGGGACAGGGCCGGCAATCAGCCCCAGCATTTT.

This clonotype was counted at least ten times. V usage is TRBV11-2 and J usage is TRBJ2-5; D unresolved. Germline CDR1 and CDR2: SGHAT and FQNNGV. Between the trimmed V and J ends, which lost 8 bases and 5 bases, there was a span of 18 bases. The CDR3 runs 14 residues. The DNA of the CDR3 is TGTGCCAGCGGCCCAGGCCGTTTTTACGAGACCCAGTACTTC. Protein sequence: CASGPGRFYETQYF.

This clonotype was counted a few times. The V gene is TRBV7-2, the J gene TRBJ2-7; possibly TRBD1 or TRBD2 for D (5 bases each). Trimming removed 6 bases at V and 1 base at J, with 19 bases between. This CDR3 spans 16 amino acids. Germline-derived CDR1 and CDR2 are SGHTA and FQGNSA. CDR3 amino acids: CASSSKQEGRSYEQYF. As DNA, the CDR3 is TGTGCCAGCAGTTCGAAACAAGAGGGACGGTCCTACGAGCAGTACTTC.

This clonotype was seen a handful of times. J is TRBJ2-3 and V is TRBV9; D gene ambiguous. Germline CDR1 reads SGDLS; CDR2 reads YYNGEE. The length of the CDR3 is 13 residues. V gave up 4 bases and J gave up 3 bases, with 9 bases separating them. The CDR3 here is CASSPKTTDTQYF. The CDR3 DNA reads TGTGCCAGCAGCCCTAAGACGACAGATACGCAGTATTTT.

This chain connects TRBV20-1 to TRBJ2-7, with D possibly called TRBD1 or TRBD2 (5 bases each). The V gene lost 1 base and the J gene lost 2 bases, with 18 bases spanning the gap. Germline V gives CDR1 DFQATT, CDR2 SNEGSKA (reference sequence). The CDR3 extends over 16 amino acids. The CDR3 reads CSARGVEGTGTYEQYF. In DNA form, the CDR3 reads TGCAGTGCTAGAGGCGTTGAGGGGACCGGCACCTACGAGCAGTACTTC.

In its sample, this clonotype was seen many times. This rearrangement joins TRBV5-5 to TRBJ2-7; D is unresolved. The V end lost 4 bases, the J end lost 6 bases, and 8 bases lay between the germline ends. Germline CDR1 reads SGHKS; CDR2 reads YYEKEE (reference sequence). This CDR3 has 11 residues. The CDR3 here is CASSQLSEQYF. The CDR3 DNA follows: TGTGCCAGCAGCCAATTATCCGAGCAGTACTTC.

This clonotype was recorded many times. This chain links TRBV29-1 with TRBJ1-2, with D unclear. Between the trimmed V and J ends, which lost 6 bases and 9 bases, there was a span of 8 bases. Germline V lookup: CDR1 SQVTM, CDR2 ANQGSEA. The CDR3 has 9 residues. The CDR3 is CSVGDSYTF. In DNA, the CDR3 is TGCAGCGTCGGGGATAGCTACACCTTC.

In this sample, this clonotype turned up many times. J is TRBJ1-1 and V is TRBV19; 8 nucleotides match TRBD1. CDR3 length: 16 residues. V shed 6 bases and J 0 bases; nucleotides not matched to a gene: 9. Germline loops: CDR1 LNHDA, CDR2 SQIVND (reference sequence). CDR3 region: CASSDNRGGLNTEAFF. In DNA, the CDR3 is TGTGCCAGTAGCGACAACAGGGGGGGTTTGAACACTGAAGCTTTCTTT.

The chain couples TRBV25-1 to TRBJ1-2; D is perhaps TRBD1 (6 bases). V lost 3 bases and J lost 7, with 18 bases in between. The CDR3 totals 15 residues. The germline V gene encodes CDR1 MGHDK and CDR2 SYGVNS. CDR3 in amino acids: CASSDQGLGASGYTF. The CDR3 bases are TGTGCCAGCAGTGATCAGGGGTTAGGGGCGTCTGGCTACACCTTC.